This T cell receptor beta chain was identified during a study of tumor and adjacent non-tumor tissue in lung cancer. The overall study: There were fewer than 15 adenocarcinoma, a couple of squamous cell carcinoma and 1 small cell lung cancer cases. On average, productive TCRbeta reads reached around 4 million per sample. Findings and caveats of the study: Significantly higher TCR diversity was found in tumor than normal lung.

This clonotype has more than one count but fewer than ten. Its antigen is not identified. This sample's RNA came from whole unsorted tissue. TCRbeta libraries were built with three rounds of nested PCR, modified from ARM-PCR. A single record per CDR3 protein comes from TCRdb applying MiXCR to the multiplex PCR reads. The sample records roughly 220,000 distinct CDR3 sequences, about two thirds being singletons. Trimming took off 4 bases at V and 9 bases at J, with 22 bases between the two ends. CDR1 is SGHNT, CDR2 YENEEA, per germline. CDR3 length: 15 residues. J is TRBJ2-7 and V is TRBV11-3; D is perhaps TRBD2 (5 bases). The clonotype was recovered from a man aged 60 to 69 with non-small cell lung cancer. The source material was lung tumor tissue. The CDR3 DNA follows: TGTGCCAGCAGCTATCGGACTGGATTAACCTGCGGGCAGTACTTC. Its protein product is CASSYRTGLTCGQYF.